The T cell receptor beta chain under discussion was sequenced for a study of regulatory T cells in long-lasting Graves disease. Researchers made TCR beta libraries by using iRepertoire HTBI primers and running Arm-PCR on CDR3 regions. TCRdb re-derived calls from the multiplex PCR reads in MiXCR, one entry per CDR3 protein. The sample has roughly 450,000 distinct CDR3 sequences, roughly a quarter seen once. Described time point: persistent/refractory GD, antithyroid drugs over 5 years with positive TRAb. Extracted PBMC RNA gave rise to the TCR library. Graves' disease diagnoses used American Thyroid Association guidelines. In Xi'an, China, an endocrinology department was the source of patients. The germline V and J ends were trimmed by 6 bases and 0 bases, with 9 bases remaining between them. CDR1 SNHLY and CDR2 FYNNEI come from the germline V gene. The CDR3 totals 13 residues. This clonotype has at least ten counts. Its antigen is not known.

Findings of the study overall: Persistent disease samples used TRBV28, TRBJ1-2 and TRBJ2-5 preferentially.

This material consisted of peripheral blood mononuclear cells (PBMCs), taken when the disease was refractory, from a patient treated with antithyroid drugs. The chain combines TRBV2 with TRBJ2-7; weak D call: TRBD2 (5 bases). This clonotype was sampled from a female donor with Graves disease. CDR3 DNA: TGTGCCAGCAGGGCGGGTAGCTCCTACGAGCAGTACTTC. This translates into CASRAGSSYEQYF.